The following is a TCR beta chain sequence with its context. Its antigen target is currently unknown. Base-call qualities are not available, and no considerably larger clone is one nucleotide away. Enrolling through a virtual design, the prospective study's participants ranged in age from roughly 18 to 95 years and lived across 20 to 25 United States geographic areas. In the prospective study, cohorts were assigned on the basis of participant-reported clinical history obtained from a screening survey and a study questionnaire. For ImmuneRACE Cohort 3, a participant was defined as recovered based on two consecutive negative NP/OP PCR tests, clearance by a healthcare professional, or resolution of symptoms. Each participant in the prospective study had whole blood, serum and a nasopharyngeal or oropharyngeal swab collected by mobile phlebotomists. Prospective study participants could optionally give additional blood draws and questionnaires over an approximately two-month period. Before DNA extraction, blood samples from the prospective study were shipped at room temperature or frozen.

The entry originates in a study of blood T cell repertoires in COVID-19 (TCRdb year 2020). For the wider study: Samples covering the acute and convalescent phases of COVID-19 were provided by collaborators in the United States, Italy and Spain. The material from the prospective study consisted of cDNA or gDNA derived from T cells, B-cell-depleted T cells, or PBMCs. Subjects who had been exposed to COVID-19, were actively infected with it, or had recovered from it provided the deeply sampled blood TCRbeta repertoires that made up the dataset. The repertoires were released in a freely available public database intended as a resource for research on the immune response to SARS-CoV-2. Samples were obtained from the ongoing ImmuneRACE study (first 160 participants) and from some 1,200 subjects provided by 6 global collaborators. Sample metadata almost always included a de-identified subject ID, COVID-19 status, age in years and sex. HLA class I and class II types, where available, came from metadata supplied by the sample provider rather than from assay-based typing.

CDR1 and CDR2, looked up from the germline V gene, are MNHEY and SVGEGT. From the cysteine up to the phenylalanine, the CDR3 has a length of 14 residues. Only the CDR3 portion is preserved as DNA: 42 bases, with reading frame beginning at the first base. V and J are truncated by 5 bases and 3 bases respectively, leaving an intervening sequence of 13 bases. Paper-wide results and their limitations: The amount of clinical and demographic metadata varied by source and participant and was provided uncurated.

TCRbeta CDR3 regions were amplified from genomic DNA by means of the immunoSEQ Assay, a bias-controlled multiplex PCR. The authors' pipeline ran thus. The number of nucleated cells in each sample was estimated by amplification of reference gene primers within the assay. To quantify the absolute abundance of each unique TCRbeta CDR3 rearrangement, sequence reads were collapsed and filtered. Productive Simpson clonality was computed per sample as the square root of Simpson's diversity index over productive rearrangements. As stored in TCRdb, this immuneACCESS dataset retains in-frame rearrangements with V and J assigned. A fraction of the clones does not appear; measured against another copy, unresolved V genes explain less than half of the discrepancy, and the remainder lacks a known reason. V, J and clone size are those of that table, while D and trimming were read from the DNA. This sample is represented by some 300,000 clones; around nine tenths of them were singletons. The biggest ten clones account for roughly a tenth of the sample.

This TCR came from a woman in her thirties who had recovered from COVID-19. The material sequenced was PBMCs or T cells enriched from blood (not recorded which). The chain is encoded by TRBV6-2 or TRBV6-3 joined to TRBJ2-5; perhaps TRBD2 is the D gene, with 5 bases matching. CDR3 loop: CASSPTSLKETQYF. The nucleotide sequence is TGTGCCAGCAGTCCCACTAGTTTGAAAGAGACCCAGTACTTC.